This is a list of T cell receptor beta chains from one sample in a study of cytomegalovirus exposure and HLA in healthy donors. The assay was immunoSEQ multiplex PCR, and TCRdb's table has in-frame clones only and misses some. The sample contains roughly 150,000 clones, approximately 82% of which appear only once. Sequencing used PBMCs. These receptors were collected from a woman aged 45 to 65 in good health and CMV-seropositive. Both conserved end residues are part of each CDR3. The D gene is left open where the match is weak. Part of the rows lack a size; the others show once, few, many or a class for expanded clones.

D: .
J: TRBJ2-3
V: TRBV4-2
size: .
DNA: TGTGCCAGCAGCCAAGATCAAGCGGACGCAAATACGCAGTATTTT
CDR3: CASSQDQADANTQYF

D: TRBD1
J: TRBJ2-7
V: TRBV29-1
size: .
DNA: TGCAGCGCTATGACAGGGCGTTCCTACGAGCAGTACTTC
CDR3: CSAMTGRSYEQYF

D: .
J: TRBJ1-5
V: TRBV28
size: .
DNA: TGTGCCAGCAGTTTTCAGGGGATTGGTCAGCCCCAGCATTTT
CDR3: CASSFQGIGQPQHF

D: TRBD1
J: TRBJ2-3
V: TRBV5-1
size: .
DNA: TGCGCCAGCAGCACGGGACAGGGGACAGATACGCAGTATTTT
CDR3: CASSTGQGTDTQYF

D: TRBD2
J: TRBJ2-7
V: TRBV5-1
size: .
DNA: TGCGCCAGCAGCACGGGACTAGCGGGGGGGGACGAGCAGTACTTC
CDR3: CASSTGLAGGDEQYF

D: .
J: TRBJ2-7
V: TRBV29-1
size: .
DNA: TGCAGCGCAGGAGACCGCCCCGGGAACGAGCAGTACTTC
CDR3: CSAGDRPGNEQYF

D: .
J: TRBJ1-2
V: TRBV27
size: .
DNA: TGTGCCAGCGGGCCAGCCTATGGCTACACCTTC
CDR3: CASGPAYGYTF

D: .
J: TRBJ2-3
V: TRBV11-2
size: .
DNA: TGTGCCAGCAGCCACAGGGGGGGAATCACAGATACGCAGTATTTT
CDR3: CASSHRGGITDTQYF

D: .
J: TRBJ2-1
V: TRBV5-1
size: .
DNA: TGCGCCAGCAGCTATTATCGGGATAAGTACAATGAGCAGTTCTTC
CDR3: CASSYYRDKYNEQFF

D: .
J: TRBJ2-2
V: TRBV27
size: few
DNA: TGTGCCAGCAGTTTAGTAGCCACCGGGGAGCTGTTTTTT
CDR3: CASSLVATGELFF